The clone carrying this T cell receptor (beta chain) has more than one count but fewer than ten. Its antigen is not known. Germline V gives CDR1 SGHDT, CDR2 YYEEEE. V was pared by 6 bases and J by 10 bases, with 5 bases of the junction left unmatched. The length of the CDR3 is 11 residues. The sample belongs to a study of T cell responses to AZD1222 COVID-19 vaccine. Study conclusions and caveats: Spike-specific TCR breadth rose after two AZD1222 doses, and depth rose as well.

TCRdb's table, derived via immunoSEQ multiplex PCR, lists solely in-frame clones and lacks some. The data hold roughly 100,000 clones, with roughly nine tenths observed a single time. This sample comprised peripheral blood, obtained on day 0 of AZD1222 vaccination. The clonotype was recovered from an adult in good health. J is TRBJ1-1 and V is TRBV5-6; 8 bases match TRBD1. This chain's CDR3 is CASTQGARAFF. The CDR3 DNA is TGTGCCAGCACCCAGGGGGCAAGAGCTTTCTTT.